The clone carrying this T cell receptor beta chain was seen a handful of times. The sample is drawn from a study of T-cell reconstitution after alpha-beta-depleted transplantation in children. The CDR3 has 14 residues. The germline V gene encodes CDR1 SGHDN and CDR2 FVKESK. Trimming took off 2 bases at V and 8 bases at J, with 15 bases between the two ends. Preparation of the TCRbeta library was carried out with unique molecular identifiers. From the PCR reads, TCRdb called clonotypes with MiXCR, one entry per CDR3 protein. The table includes under 300,000 distinct CDR3 sequences, under 14% detected once.

The clonotype originates from a male patient aged 2-9 years who had a stem cell transplant for chronic granulomatous disease, so the T cells may come from the graft donor. Sequenced here: peripheral blood, sampled 180 days after TCRalphabeta/CD19-depleted stem cell transplant. The genes are TRBV14 and TRBJ1-2; no firm D call. The CDR3 nucleotides are TGTGCCAGCAGCCAAAAACCTTTTGGGCCCGGCTACACCTTC. This sequence encodes CASSQKPFGPGYTF.